The following is a TCR beta chain sequence with its context. The antigen remains undetermined. This record belongs to a study of graft-versus-host responses after intestinal transplantation. Study-wide context: All recipients were given anti-thymocyte globulin induction, and tacrolimus and steroids were then administered for three to four years.

Repertoires were generated with immunoSEQ multiplex PCR, while TCRdb's copy carries only in-frame clones and drops some. The profile shows around 90,000 clones, roughly 92% of them singletons. Regarding the study as a whole: Allografts carried high graft-versus-host to host-versus-graft clonal ratios in patients having graft-donor T cell macrochimerism. Researchers found GvH clones in recipient marrow, and some showed up first in ileum or blood. With peak circulating GvH clone levels came an association with early post-transplant HvG declines.

Germline V gene sequence: CDR1 SGHVS, CDR2 FNYEAQ. V was shortened by 1 base and J by 1 base, with 16 bases between the two germline ends. CDR3 length equals 17 residues. This chain connects TRBV7-6 to TRBJ2-5; D possibly corresponds to TRBD1 (5 bases). This sequence originates from a human donor who received an intestinal transplant. The sequencing here drew on unstimulated CD4+ T cells sorted from spleen or lymph node cells, taken before intestinal transplant. The CDR3 DNA reads TGTGCCAGCAGCTTAGTTCGCAGGGAATGGGGCCAAGAGACCCAGTACTTC. Translated, it gives CASSLVRREWGQETQYF.